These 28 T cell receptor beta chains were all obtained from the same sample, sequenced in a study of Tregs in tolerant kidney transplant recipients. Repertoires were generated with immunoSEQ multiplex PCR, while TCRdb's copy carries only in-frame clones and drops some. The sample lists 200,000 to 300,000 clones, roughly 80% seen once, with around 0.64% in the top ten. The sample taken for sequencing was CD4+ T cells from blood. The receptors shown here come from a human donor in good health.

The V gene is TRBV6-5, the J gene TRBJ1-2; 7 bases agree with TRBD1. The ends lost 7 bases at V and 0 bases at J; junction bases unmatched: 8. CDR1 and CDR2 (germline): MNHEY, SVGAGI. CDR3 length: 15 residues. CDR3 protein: CASTEGALTNYGYTF. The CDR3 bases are TGTGCCAGCACGGAGGGGGCCCTGACTAACTATGGCTACACCTTC.

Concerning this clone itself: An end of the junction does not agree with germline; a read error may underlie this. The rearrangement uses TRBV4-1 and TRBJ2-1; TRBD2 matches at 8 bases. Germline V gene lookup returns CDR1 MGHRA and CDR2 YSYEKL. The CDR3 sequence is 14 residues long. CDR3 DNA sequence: TGTGCCAGCAGCCAACATTCCACTAGCGGTGAGCAGTTCTTC. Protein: CASSQHSTSGEQFF.

The DNA for the CDR3 is TGTGCCAGCAGCTTGGGGACAGCGTACCTGGGCTACACCTTC. Translated, it gives CASSLGTAYLGYTF. The genes are TRBV5-8 and TRBJ1-2; a weak D match, TRBD1 (6 bases). The V and J ends lost 0 bases and 8 bases respectively, with 14 bases between them. Germline V gene sequence: CDR1 SGHTS, CDR2 YDEGEE. The CDR3 is made up of 14 amino acids.

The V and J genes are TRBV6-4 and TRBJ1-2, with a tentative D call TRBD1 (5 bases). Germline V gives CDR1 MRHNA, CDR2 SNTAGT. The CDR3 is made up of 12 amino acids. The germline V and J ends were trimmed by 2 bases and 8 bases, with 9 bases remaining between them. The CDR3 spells CASSDQGGGYTF. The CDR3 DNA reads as TGTGCCAGCAGTGACCAGGGAGGCGGCTACACCTTC.

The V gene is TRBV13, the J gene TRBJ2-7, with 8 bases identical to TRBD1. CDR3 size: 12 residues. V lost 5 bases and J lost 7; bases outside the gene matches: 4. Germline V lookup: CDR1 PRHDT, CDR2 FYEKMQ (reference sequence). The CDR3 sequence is CASSTDRGEQYF. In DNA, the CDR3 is TGTGCCAGCAGCACAGACAGGGGAGAGCAGTACTTC.

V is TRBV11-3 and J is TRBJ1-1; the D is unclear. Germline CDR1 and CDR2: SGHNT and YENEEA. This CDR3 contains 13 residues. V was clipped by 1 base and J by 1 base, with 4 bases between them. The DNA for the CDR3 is TGTGCCAGCAGCTTAGTGCAGAACACTGAAGCTTTCTTT. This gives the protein CASSLVQNTEAFF.

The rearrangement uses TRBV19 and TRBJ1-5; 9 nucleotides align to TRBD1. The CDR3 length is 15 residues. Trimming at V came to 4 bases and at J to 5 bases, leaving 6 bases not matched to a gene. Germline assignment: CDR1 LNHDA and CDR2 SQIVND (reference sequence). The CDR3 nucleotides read TGTGCCAGTAGTACGCGGACAGGGGTTGATCAGCCCCAGCATTTT. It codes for CASSTRTGVDQPQHF.

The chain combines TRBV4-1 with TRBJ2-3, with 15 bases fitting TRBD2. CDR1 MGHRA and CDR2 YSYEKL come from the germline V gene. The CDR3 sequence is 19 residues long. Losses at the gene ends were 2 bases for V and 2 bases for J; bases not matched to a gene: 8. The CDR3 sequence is CASSQRTSGRALLTDTQYF. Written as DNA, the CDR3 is TGCGCCAGCAGCCAACGGACTAGCGGGAGGGCCCTCCTCACAGATACGCAGTATTTT.

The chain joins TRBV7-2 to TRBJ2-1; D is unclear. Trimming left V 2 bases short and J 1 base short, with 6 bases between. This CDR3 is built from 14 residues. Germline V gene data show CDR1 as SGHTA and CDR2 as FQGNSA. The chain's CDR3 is CASSLLFSYNEQFF. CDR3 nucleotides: TGTGCCAGCAGCTTATTATTTTCCTACAATGAGCAGTTCTTC. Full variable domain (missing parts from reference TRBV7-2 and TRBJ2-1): GAGVSQSPSNKVTEKGKDVELRCDPISGHTALYWYRQSLGQGLEFLIYFQGNSAPDKSGLPSDRFSAERTGGSVSTLTIQRTQQEDSAVYLCASSLLFSYNEQFFGPGTRLTVL.

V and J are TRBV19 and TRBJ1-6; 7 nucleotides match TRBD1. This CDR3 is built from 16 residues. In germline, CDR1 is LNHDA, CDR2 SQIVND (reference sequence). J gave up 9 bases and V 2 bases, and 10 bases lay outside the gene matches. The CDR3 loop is CASSIPNRGLSSPLHF. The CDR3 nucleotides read TGTGCCAGTAGTATACCGAACAGGGGATTAAGTTCACCCCTCCACTTT.

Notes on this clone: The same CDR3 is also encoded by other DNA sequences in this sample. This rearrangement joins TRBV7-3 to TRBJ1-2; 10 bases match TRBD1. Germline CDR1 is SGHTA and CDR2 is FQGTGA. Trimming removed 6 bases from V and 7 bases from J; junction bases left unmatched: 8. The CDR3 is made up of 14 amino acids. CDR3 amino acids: CASRSGTGVGGYTF. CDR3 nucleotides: TGTGCCAGCAGATCCGGGACAGGGGTGGGTGGCTACACCTTC.

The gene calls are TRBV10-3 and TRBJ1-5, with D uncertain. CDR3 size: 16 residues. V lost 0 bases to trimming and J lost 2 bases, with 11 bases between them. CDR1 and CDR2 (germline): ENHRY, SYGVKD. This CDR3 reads CAISESGSMGNQPQHF. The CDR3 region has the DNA TGTGCCATCAGTGAGTCGGGGTCGATGGGCAATCAGCCCCAGCATTTT.

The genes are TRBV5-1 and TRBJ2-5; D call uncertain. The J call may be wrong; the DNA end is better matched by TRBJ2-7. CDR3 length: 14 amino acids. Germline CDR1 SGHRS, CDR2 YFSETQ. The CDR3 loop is CASSLDGNSYEQYF. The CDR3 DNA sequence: TGCGCCAGCAGCTTGGACGGCAACTCCTACGAGCAGTACTTC.

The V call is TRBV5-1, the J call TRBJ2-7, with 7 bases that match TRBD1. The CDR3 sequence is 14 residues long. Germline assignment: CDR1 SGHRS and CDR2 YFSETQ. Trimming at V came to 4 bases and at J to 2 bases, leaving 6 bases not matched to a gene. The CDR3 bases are TGCGCCAGCAGCCTGGGACAGAACACCTACGAGCAGTACTTC. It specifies CASSLGQNTYEQYF.

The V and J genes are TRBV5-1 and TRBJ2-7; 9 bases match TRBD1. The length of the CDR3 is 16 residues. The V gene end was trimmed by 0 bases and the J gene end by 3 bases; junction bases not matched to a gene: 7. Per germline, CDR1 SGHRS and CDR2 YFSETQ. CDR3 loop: CASSLAGTGILYEQYF. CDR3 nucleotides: TGCGCCAGCAGCTTGGCCGGGACAGGGATCCTCTACGAGCAGTACTTC.

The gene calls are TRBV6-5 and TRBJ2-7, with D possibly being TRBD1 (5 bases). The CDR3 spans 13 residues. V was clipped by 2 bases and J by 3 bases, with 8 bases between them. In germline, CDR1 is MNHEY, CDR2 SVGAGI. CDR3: CASSYTGYYEQYF. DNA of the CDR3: TGTGCCAGCAGTTACACAGGTTACTACGAGCAGTACTTC.

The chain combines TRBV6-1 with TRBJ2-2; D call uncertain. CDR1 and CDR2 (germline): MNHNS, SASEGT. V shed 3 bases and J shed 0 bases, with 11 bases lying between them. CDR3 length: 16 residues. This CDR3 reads CASSDLHSANTGELFF. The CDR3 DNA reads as TGTGCCAGCAGTGACTTGCACTCTGCGAACACCGGGGAGCTGTTTTTT.

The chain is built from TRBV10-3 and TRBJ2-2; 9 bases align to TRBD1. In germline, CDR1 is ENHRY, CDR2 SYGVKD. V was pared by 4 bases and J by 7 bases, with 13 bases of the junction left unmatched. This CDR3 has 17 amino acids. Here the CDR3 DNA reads TGTGCCATCAGTGCAATACCGGGACAGGGTGCGGTCGGGGAGCTGTTTTTT. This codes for CAISAIPGQGAVGELFF.

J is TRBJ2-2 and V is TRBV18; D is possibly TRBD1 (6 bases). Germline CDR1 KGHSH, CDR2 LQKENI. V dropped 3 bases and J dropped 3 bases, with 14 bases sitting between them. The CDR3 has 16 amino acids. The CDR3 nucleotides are TGTGCCAGCTCACCCTATCCGGACAGCCACACCGGGGAGCTGTTTTTT. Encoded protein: CASSPYPDSHTGELFF.

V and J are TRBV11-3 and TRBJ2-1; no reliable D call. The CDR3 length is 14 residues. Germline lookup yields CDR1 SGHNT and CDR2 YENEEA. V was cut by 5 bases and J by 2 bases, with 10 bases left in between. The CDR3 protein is CASSGLRTYNEQFF. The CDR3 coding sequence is TGTGCCAGCAGCGGTCTCCGAACCTACAATGAGCAGTTCTTC.

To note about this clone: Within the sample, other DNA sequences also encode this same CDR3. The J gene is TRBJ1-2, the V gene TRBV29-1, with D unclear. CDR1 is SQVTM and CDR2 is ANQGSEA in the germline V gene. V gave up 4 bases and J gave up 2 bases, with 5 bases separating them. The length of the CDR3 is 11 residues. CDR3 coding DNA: TGCAGCGTTGGCCAGAACTATGGCTACACCTTC. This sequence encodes CSVGQNYGYTF.

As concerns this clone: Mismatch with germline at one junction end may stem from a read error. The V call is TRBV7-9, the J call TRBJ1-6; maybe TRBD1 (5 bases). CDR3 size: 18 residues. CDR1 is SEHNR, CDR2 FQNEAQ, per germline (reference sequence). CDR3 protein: CASSFYFRGSRGFSSLHF. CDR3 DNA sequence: TGTGCCAGCAGCTTTTATTTCCGGGGAAGTAGGGGTTTTTCATCCCTCCACTTT.

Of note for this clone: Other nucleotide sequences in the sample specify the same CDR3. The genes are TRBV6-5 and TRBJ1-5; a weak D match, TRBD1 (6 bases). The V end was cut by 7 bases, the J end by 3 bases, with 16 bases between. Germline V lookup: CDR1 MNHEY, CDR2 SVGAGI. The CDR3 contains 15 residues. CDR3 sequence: CASKRDTSTNQPQHF. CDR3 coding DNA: TGTGCCAGCAAACGGGACACCTCTACCAATCAGCCCCAGCATTTT.

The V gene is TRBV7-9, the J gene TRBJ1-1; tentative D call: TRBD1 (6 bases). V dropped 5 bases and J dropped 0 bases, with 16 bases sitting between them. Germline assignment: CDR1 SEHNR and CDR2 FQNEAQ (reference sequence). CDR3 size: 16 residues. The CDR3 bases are TGTGCCAGCAGCCCGGGGGGCGCCCGGGTGAACACTGAAGCTTTCTTT. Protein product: CASSPGGARVNTEAFF.

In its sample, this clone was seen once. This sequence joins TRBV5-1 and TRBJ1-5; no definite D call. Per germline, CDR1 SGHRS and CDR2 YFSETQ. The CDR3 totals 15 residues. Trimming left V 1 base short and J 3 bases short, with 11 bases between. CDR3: CASSLLPGSNQPQHF. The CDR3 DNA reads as TGCGCCAGCAGCTTGCTTCCGGGCTCCAATCAGCCCCAGCATTTT.

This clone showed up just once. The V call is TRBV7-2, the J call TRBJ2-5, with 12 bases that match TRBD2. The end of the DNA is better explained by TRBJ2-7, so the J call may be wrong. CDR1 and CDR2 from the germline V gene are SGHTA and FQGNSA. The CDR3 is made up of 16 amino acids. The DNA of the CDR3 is TGTGCCAGCAAACTAGCGGGGGGCTTGAGCTCCTACGAGCAGTACTTC. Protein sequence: CASKLAGGLSSYEQYF.

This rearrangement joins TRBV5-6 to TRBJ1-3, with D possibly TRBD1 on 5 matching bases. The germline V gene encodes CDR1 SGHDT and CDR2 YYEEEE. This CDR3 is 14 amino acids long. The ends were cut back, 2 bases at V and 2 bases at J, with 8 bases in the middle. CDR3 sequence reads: CASSFGAAGNTIYF. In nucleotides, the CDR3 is TGTGCCAGCAGCTTCGGGGCAGCTGGAAACACCATATATTTT.

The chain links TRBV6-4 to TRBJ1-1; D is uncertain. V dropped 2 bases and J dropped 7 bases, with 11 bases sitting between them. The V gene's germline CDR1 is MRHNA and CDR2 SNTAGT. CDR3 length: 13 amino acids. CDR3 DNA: TGTGCCAGCAGTGACCAGAGGATCCATGAAGCTTTCTTT. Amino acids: CASSDQRIHEAFF.